Listed below are T cell receptor beta chains from one sample, sequenced in a study of T cell responses to AZD1222 COVID-19 vaccine. The assay was immunoSEQ multiplex PCR, and TCRdb's table has in-frame clones only and misses some. The sample carries about 130,000 clones, about nine tenths recorded once. This specimen consisted of peripheral blood, obtained on day 0 of AZD1222 vaccination. The source is an adult in good health. Both conserved end residues are part of each CDR3. D genes are given only for firm matches. Clone size is stated in some rows and not others, as once, few, many or a class when expanded.

TRBV9	-	TRBD2	TRBJ2-1	TGTGCCAGCAGTGCGGGACTAGCGGGGTACAATGAGCAGTTCTTC	CASSAGLAGYNEQFF
TRBV30	-	TRBD1	TRBJ1-6	TGTGCCTGGTACGCAGGGGGCAGAGGTTCACCCCTCCACTTT	CAWYAGGRGSPLHF
TRBV10-3	-	-	TRBJ1-2	TGTGCCATCAGTGAAGAAGGGGTCGTTAACTATGGCTACACCTTC	CAISEEGVVNYGYTF
TRBV11-2	-	-	TRBJ1-5	TGTGCCAGCAGCTTAGATGTTGGGCAGGGTACTCAGCCCCAGCATTTT	CASSLDVGQGTQPQHF
TRBV4-3	-	TRBD1	TRBJ1-3	TGCGCCAGCAGCCAAGAACCTAATGCAGGGGGTAAGGCTGGAAACACCATATATTTT	CASSQEPNAGGKAGNTIYF
TRBV7-2	-	-	TRBJ2-1	TGTGCCAGCAGCTTAGCGGTGAGGGCGCGATACAATGAGCAGTTCTTC	CASSLAVRARYNEQFF
TRBV28	-	-	TRBJ2-1	TGTGCCAGCAGTCCCCGGGGCACTTACAATGAGCAGTTCTTC	CASSPRGTYNEQFF
TRBV2	-	-	TRBJ1-4	TGTGCCAGCCTCGGGCGGGGCCTACCTTGGGATGAAAAACTGTTTTTT	CASLGRGLPWDEKLFF
TRBV3-1/TRBV3-2	-	TRBD1	TRBJ2-7	TGTGCCAGCAGCCAAGCATTACGGACAGGGAGTAACGAGCAGTACTTC	CASSQALRTGSNEQYF
TRBV7-9	-	-	TRBJ2-6	TGTGCCAGCAGCGCAACATATAGGGACAACGTCCTGACTTTC	CASSATYRDNVLTF
TRBV7-9	-	TRBD1	TRBJ1-1	TGTGCCAGCAGCCTGGGACAGGGGCCTGAAGCTTTCTTT	CASSLGQGPEAFF
TRBV27	-	-	TRBJ2-3	TGTGCCAGCAGTTTGGGGGGGACACTCACAGATACGCAGTATTTT	CASSLGGTLTDTQYF
TRBV5-4	-	TRBD2	TRBJ2-5	TGTGCCAGCAGCTTGAGCGGGGGCACACAAGAGACCCAGTACTTC	CASSLSGGTQETQYF
TRBV25-1	few	TRBD1	TRBJ1-2	TGTGCCAGCAGTGAGCCAGGGGGGGTCTATGGCTACACCTTC	CASSEPGGVYGYTF
TRBV5-1	-	-	TRBJ2-3	TGCGCCAGCAGAGGGGTTAACTTAGGAGATACGCAGTATTTT	CASRGVNLGDTQYF
TRBV28	-	-	TRBJ1-2	TGTGCCAGCAACCTCCCCGAGTTTAACTATGGCTACACCTTC	CASNLPEFNYGYTF
TRBV4-2	once	TRBD2	TRBJ2-1	TGTGCCAGCAGCCAAGTTAGCGGGGTTAATGAGCAGTTCTTC	CASSQVSGVNEQFF
TRBV19	once	-	TRBJ1-2	TGTGCCAGTAGTCCCGGTTGGCAGATCTATGGCTACACCTTC	CASSPGWQIYGYTF
TRBV11-2	-	-	TRBJ1-1	TGTGCCAGCAGCTTAGTCGCGGGGGACACTGAAGCTTTCTTT	CASSLVAGDTEAFF
TRBV19	-	-	TRBJ1-1	TGTGCCATAGAGGGGAAGAACACTGAAGCTTTCTTT	CAIEGKNTEAFF
TRBV28	-	TRBD2	TRBJ2-1	TGTGCCAGCAGTCCCCAGCGGGGGGGCCGGAATGAGCAGTTCTTC	CASSPQRGGRNEQFF
TRBV9	-	TRBD1	TRBJ2-5	TGTGCCAGCAGCGTAGCGGCCGGACAGGGGGCTCGGGAGACCCAGTACTTC	CASSVAAGQGARETQYF
TRBV11-2	-	-	TRBJ2-7	TGTGCCAGCAGCTTCGGTGATAGGGCTAGGGACGAGCAGTACTTC	CASSFGDRARDEQYF
TRBV2	few	TRBD1	TRBJ1-2	TGTGCCAGTGAGTCGACAGGGTTTCGTGGCTACACCTTC	CASESTGFRGYTF
TRBV6-5	-	-	TRBJ1-2	TGTGCCAGCAGGCGTCAAGGGGGGTGGGATGGCTACACCTTC	CASRRQGGWDGYTF
TRBV5-6	-	-	TRBJ1-2	TGTGCCAGCAGCCTCACCCGGTATGGCTACACCTTC	CASSLTRYGYTF
TRBV10-3	-	TRBD1	TRBJ1-2	TGTGCCATCAGTGGGGCCGGTGGGACAGGGGCTAACTATGGCTACACCTTC	CAISGAGGTGANYGYTF
TRBV4-2	-	TRBD2	TRBJ2-7	TGTGCCAGCAGCCAAGGGCCCACTAGCGGGGGGGTGTACGAGCAGTACTTC	CASSQGPTSGGVYEQYF
TRBV19	-	-	TRBJ1-1	TGTGCCAGTAGTCTTTACACTGAAGCTTTCTTT	CASSLYTEAFF
TRBV2	-	-	TRBJ1-4	TGTGCCAGCAGTGAATCCCATCTATCTGCGGAAAAACTGTTTTTT	CASSESHLSAEKLFF
TRBV6-5	-	-	TRBJ1-1	TGTGCCAGCAGCAAACAGGGGAACACTGAAGCTTTCTTT	CASSKQGNTEAFF
TRBV7-2	-	-	TRBJ1-2	TGTGCCAGCAGCTTAGACCCCACGGTAAACTATGGCTACACCTTC	CASSLDPTVNYGYTF
TRBV4-3	-	-	TRBJ1-2	TGCGCCAGCAGCCAAGATTTAGGGAACGGCTACACCTTC	CASSQDLGNGYTF
TRBV13	-	TRBD1	TRBJ1-3	TGTGCCAGCAGCATAGGGGGACAGGTTGAAGGTCTATTT	CASSIGGQVEGLF
TRBV7-8	-	-	TRBJ1-5	TGTGCCAGCAGCTCCCACCAGGGGCCCAGCCAGCCCCAGCATTTT	CASSSHQGPSQPQHF
TRBV29-1	once	TRBD1	TRBJ1-1	TGCAGCGCCCCCTCGACGACAGGGACGACTGAAGCTTTCTTT	CSAPSTTGTTEAFF
TRBV5-8	-	-	TRBJ1-2	TGTGCCAGCAGCTTTGACAGGAAAGACTATGGCTACACCTTC	CASSFDRKDYGYTF
TRBV6-2/TRBV6-3	-	-	TRBJ1-1	TGTGCCAGCAGTTATGGTTTGGGGCGCGGTGAAGCTTTCTTT	CASSYGLGRGEAFF
TRBV4-2	-	-	TRBJ2-5	TGTGCCAGCAGCCAGCATCCAGGGGGGAGGGAGACCCAGTACTTC	CASSQHPGGRETQYF
TRBV5-1	-	-	TRBJ2-5	TGCGCCAGCAGTTTGGTTCAGGGTGGGAAGACCCAGTACTTC	CASSLVQGGKTQYF
TRBV19	-	-	TRBJ2-7	TGTGCCAGTAGTATCGGGGACCCCTACTCCTACGAGCAGTACTTC	CASSIGDPYSYEQYF
TRBV29-1	-	-	TRBJ2-2	TGCAGCGTTGAAGATCGAGGGAACACCGGGGAGCTGTTTTTT	CSVEDRGNTGELFF
TRBV11-2	-	-	TRBJ2-1	TGTGCCAGCAGTAGCAGAAGGGGGTCCTACAATGAGCAGTTCTTC	CASSSRRGSYNEQFF
TRBV18	-	-	TRBJ2-2	TGTGCCAGCTCACCGATGGACAGCGAGAACACCGGGGAGCTGTTTTTT	CASSPMDSENTGELFF
TRBV19	-	-	TRBJ2-3	TGTGCCAGTAGTCCCCTTCGTCCGGCGGGCACAGATACGCAGTATTTT	CASSPLRPAGTDTQYF
TRBV21-1	-	-	TRBJ1-6	TGTGCCAGCAGCAGGGTGACAGAGTTATTCCCTAACTCCTATAATTCACCCCTCCACTTT	CASSRVTELFPNSYNSPLHF
TRBV23-1	-	-	TRBJ1-4	TGCGCCAGCAACCCGCGGCGTCCCATTGAAAAACTGTTTTTT	CASNPRRPIEKLFF
TRBV7-3	once	-	TRBJ1-2	TGTGCCAGCAGCCGGACTGTTGGGGATGGCTACACCTTC	CASSRTVGDGYTF
TRBV7-2	-	TRBD1	TRBJ2-2	TGTGCCAGCAGCTTGGGGACAGGAACCACCGGGGAGCTGTTTTTT	CASSLGTGTTGELFF
TRBV27	-	-	TRBJ2-3	TGTGCCAGCAGTTCAGCGTATAGCACAGATACGCAGTATTTT	CASSSAYSTDTQYF
TRBV18	-	TRBD1	TRBJ1-5	TGTGCCAGCCCCCGGGACAGAGATAATTTTCAGCCCCAGCATTTT	CASPRDRDNFQPQHF
TRBV5-1	-	-	TRBJ1-5	TGCGCCAGCAGCCAGGGAATCAACGCCAATCAGCCCCAGCATTTT	CASSQGINANQPQHF
TRBV9	-	-	TRBJ1-5	TGTGCCAGCAGCCCAGGAGACAGCAATCAGCCCCAGCATTTT	CASSPGDSNQPQHF